One and the same sample provided the 12 T cell receptor beta chains below, sequenced in a study of blood T cell repertoires in COVID-19. Sequencing was performed with immunoSEQ multiplex PCR; in TCRdb, only in-frame clones are kept and a portion is missing. The sample has under 60,000 clones; over 70% are singletons. Sequenced input: peripheral blood. Receptor source: a human donor in a cohort sampled during active COVID-19.

The chain links TRBV24-1 to TRBJ2-1; unclear D gene. Trimming took off 7 bases at V and 8 bases at J, with 20 bases between the two ends. CDR3 length: 15 amino acids. Per germline, CDR1 KGHDR and CDR2 SFDVKD. The CDR3 DNA sequence: TGTGCCACCAGCAAAACCTTGGGTGCGGCCCATGAGCAGTTCTTC. It encodes CATSKTLGAAHEQFF.

The rearrangement links TRBV3-1 (or the pseudogene TRBV3-2) to TRBJ2-1; 7 bases agree with TRBD2. The V segment lost 3 bases and the J segment 12 bases; nucleotides outside the gene matches: 14. Germline CDR1 LGHDT, CDR2 YNNKEL (reference sequence). This CDR3 is 15 amino acids long. CDR3 nucleotides: TGTGCCAGCAGCCACTTATCCGAGCGGGGCGTTTCGCAGTTCTTC. It codes for CASSHLSERGVSQFF.

The V and J genes are TRBV9 and TRBJ1-2; no clear D gene. Germline CDR1 and CDR2: SGDLS and YYNGEE. The CDR3 covers 15 residues. The germline V and J ends were trimmed by 6 bases and 6 bases, with 21 bases remaining between them. The CDR3: CASTSNAVGADGYTF. CDR3 nucleotide sequence: TGTGCCAGCACCAGTAACGCCGTTGGAGCCGATGGCTACACCTTC.

In its sample, this clone was seen once. The J gene is TRBJ2-2, the V gene TRBV9; no firm D call. The CDR3 loop spans 14 amino acids. With 0 bases removed from V and 7 bases from J, the gap between germline ends came to 10 bases. Germline values: CDR1 SGDLS, CDR2 YYNGEE. The CDR3 DNA reads as TGTGCCAGCAGCGTAGCCTCCAGTTTCGGGGAGCTGTTTTTT. This sequence encodes CASSVASSFGELFF.

The rearrangement joins TRBV2 to TRBJ1-5; 7 bases are a match to TRBD1. The V and J ends lost 5 bases and 9 bases, in that order; junction bases with no gene match: 10. The CDR3 has 14 residues. CDR1 SNHLY and CDR2 FYNNEI come from the germline V gene. The CDR3 DNA is TGTGCCAGCAGTAGGGGACAGACGGTTACGCCCCAGCATTTT. Its protein product is CASSRGQTVTPQHF.

This clone was recorded once. The chain carries TRBV15 and TRBJ2-7; 12 bases line up with TRBD1. The junction had 12 bases not matched to a gene; V was cut back by 5 bases and J by 4 bases. The CDR3 is made up of 17 amino acids. Germline CDR1 is LNHNV and CDR2 is YYDKDF (reference sequence). CDR3 loop: CATSPPPGTGGTYEQYF. DNA for the CDR3: TGTGCCACCAGCCCTCCCCCCGGGACAGGGGGCACTTACGAGCAGTACTTC.

The rearrangement joins TRBV5-6 to TRBJ2-3; D is ambiguous. The germline V gene encodes CDR1 SGHDT and CDR2 YYEEEE. V was shortened by 1 base and J by 2 bases, with 5 bases between the two germline ends. The CDR3 totals 13 residues. This CDR3 is CASSLSLTDTQYF. The DNA for the CDR3 is TGTGCCAGCAGCTTGTCACTCACAGATACGCAGTATTTT.

The CDR3 reads CASSPIGGENTGELFF. The CDR3 DNA follows: TGTGCCAGTAGCCCCATCGGGGGTGAGAACACCGGGGAGCTGTTTTTT. The V and J genes are TRBV19 and TRBJ2-2; D may be TRBD2 (6 bases). Between the trimmed V and J ends, which lost 6 bases and 1 base, there was a span of 15 bases. The CDR3 runs to 16 residues. Germline CDR1 is LNHDA and CDR2 is SQIVND (reference sequence).

The rearrangement uses TRBV7-2 and TRBJ2-2, with TRBD2 identical over 9 bases. This CDR3 has 16 residues. The trim removed 5 bases at V and 0 bases at J, leaving 4 bases unmatched. The V gene's germline CDR1 is SGHTA and CDR2 FQGNSA. This CDR3 reads CASSQSSGANTGELFF. The CDR3 coding sequence is TGTGCCAGCAGCCAGTCTAGCGGGGCGAACACCGGGGAGCTGTTTTTT.

The chain has TRBV9 and TRBJ1-5; D ambiguous. Germline CDR1 SGDLS, CDR2 YYNGEE. There are 12 residues in the CDR3. Trimming pared 0 bases from V and 6 bases from J, leaving 4 bases between. CDR3 coding DNA: TGTGCCAGCAGCGTAGCGCGTCAGCCCCAGCATTTT. Translation gives CASSVARQPQHF.

The chain links TRBV6-5 to TRBJ1-2, with 10 bases that match TRBD1. Germline V gene data show CDR1 as MNHEY and CDR2 as SVGAGI. J lost 8 bases, V lost 5 bases, and 5 bases had no gene match. The CDR3 covers 13 residues. As DNA, the CDR3 is TGTGCCAGCAGTCCCGGGACAGGGGTGGGCTACACCTTC. Residues: CASSPGTGVGYTF.

J is TRBJ2-5 and V is TRBV3-1 (or the pseudogene TRBV3-2), with D hard to call. Germline CDR1 and CDR2: LGHDT and YNNKEL (reference sequence). The CDR3 runs 12 residues. Trimming stripped 4 bases from V and 5 bases from J, with 8 bases between. This CDR3 is CASSLLEETQYF. CDR3 in DNA: TGTGCCAGCAGCCTACTCGAGGAGACCCAGTACTTC.